This TCR beta chain derives from a study of cytomegalovirus exposure and HLA in healthy donors. Germline V gene sequence: CDR1 SGHRS, CDR2 YFSETQ. V was pared by 3 bases and J by 4 bases, with 8 bases of the junction left unmatched. CDR3 length: 15 residues. PCR amplification relied on 60 Vbeta primers (plus 13 Jbeta primers). Repertoires were generated with immunoSEQ multiplex PCR, while TCRdb's copy carries only in-frame clones and drops some. In the table there are more than 75,000 clones, about 74% of which are singletons. The material sequenced was PBMCs. The TCR was taken from a woman aged 50 to 60 in good health and CMV-seropositive. The V call is TRBV5-1, the J call TRBJ2-3; 7 bases line up with TRBD2. The CDR3 sequence: CASSSSGTKADTQYF. The CDR3 DNA reads TGCGCCAGCAGCTCTTCCGGGACTAAAGCAGATACGCAGTATTTT.